The present T cell receptor beta chain was sequenced within a study of beta chain features in type 1 diabetes. This clone appeared a few times. What it binds is not known. Trimming took 2 bases from V and 6 from J, leaving 10 bases between them. Germline V gives CDR1 GTSNPN, CDR2 SVGIG (reference sequence). The CDR3 covers 12 residues. cDNA synthesis used the whole RNA isolate, giving expressed TCRB sequences. The average read count of naive, central memory and regulatory T cell samples was some 3.9 million. Assay: immunoSEQ multiplex PCR; the TCRdb copy retains only in-frame clones and omits some. The sample lists nearly 700,000 clones, under 15% occurring once. Study-wide results and limits: When VDJ junctions were examined, type 1 diabetes patients showed fewer insertions and more deletions. For patients, the naive, central memory and Treg TCRB repertoires appeared more alike than for healthy donors. Shorter templates might be favored by PCR, and equally so in patients and in controls. Type 1 diabetes patients showed a moderate but significant shortening of TCRB CDR3s in all four CD4+ subsets.

The rearrangement joins TRBV30 to TRBJ1-1; no firm D call. Sequences were obtained from naive CD4+ T cells from blood. This receptor was obtained from a man between 18 and 29 years old with type 1 diabetes. The CDR3 coding sequence is TGTGCCTGGAGTTTTATATTAGCTGAAGCTTTCTTT. This encodes CAWSFILAEAFF.